Below, one T cell receptor (beta chain) is given with its context. The antigen remains undetermined. A junction boundary mismatches the germline segment, possibly from a read error. Within the sample, other DNA sequences also encode this same CDR3. This sample stems from a study of cytomegalovirus exposure and HLA in healthy donors. Overall study results and limits: TCR beta V segments were, for the most part, productive about 87% or about 30% of the time in an earlier analysis. While the bulk of TCR sequences proved rare, some public TCRs turned up in many donors. Using the classifier, cytomegalovirus status was reportedly diagnosed with high specificity and sensitivity.

It was with 60 Vbeta and 13 Jbeta primers that the PCR ran. Assay used: immunoSEQ multiplex PCR; TCRdb lists only in-frame clones, some missing. The data show about 160,000 clones, 60% to 80% seen once. This CDR3 contains 14 residues. CDR1 and CDR2 from the germline V gene are LGHNT and FRNRAP. The donors (healthy individuals) were bone marrow donors. The chain combines TRBV12-5 with TRBJ1-1; no clear D gene. The TCR comes from a man aged 18 to 30 in good health and CMV-seropositive. Sequences were obtained from PBMCs. As DNA, the CDR3 is TGTGCTAGTCAAAGAGGCACGGAGAACACTGAGGCTTTCTTT. Its translation: CASQRGTENTEAFF.